Listed below are T cell receptor beta chains from one sample, sequenced in a study of blood T cell repertoires in COVID-19. The table came from immunoSEQ multiplex PCR; TCRdb's copy has only in-frame clones and leaves some out. The data contain some 28,000 clones, nearly 85% of them singletons. Sequencing was done on a sample of peripheral blood. The receptors shown here come from a man aged 65 to 85 with active COVID-19. CDR3s include the opening cysteine and the closing phenylalanine or tryptophan. A D gene is named only where the DNA matches it firmly. Size is stated for part of the rows, as once, few or many counts, or as a class when the clone is expanded.

TRBV6-5	TRBD1	-	TRBJ1-1	TGTGCCAGCAGCTTAAGGACAGGGAACACTGAAGCTTTCTTT	CASSLRTGNTEAFF
TRBV5-1	-	-	TRBJ2-3	TGCGCCAGCTCCGGGGGTACAGATACGCAGTATTTT	CASSGGTDTQYF
TRBV6-5	TRBD1	-	TRBJ1-4	TGTGCCAGCAGTTACGGCAGGGGGCTATCGGGGGAAAAACTGTTTTTT	CASSYGRGLSGEKLFF
TRBV7-9	-	once	TRBJ2-5	TGTGCCAGCAGCCCCAGGGCAGCAGGGGAGACCCAGTACTTC	CASSPRAAGETQYF
TRBV7-3	-	-	TRBJ2-3	TGTGCCAGCAGCCCCTGGCCAGGATTCACAGATACGCAGTATTTT	CASSPWPGFTDTQYF
TRBV7-6	-	-	TRBJ2-1	TGTGCCAGCAGCCCTGCCGCGGGGGCAGGGTACAATGAGCAGTTCTTC	CASSPAAGAGYNEQFF
TRBV4-1	-	-	TRBJ2-1	TGCGCCAGCAGCCAACTTCTTATCAGGGGCGATGAGCAGTTCTTC	CASSQLLIRGDEQFF
TRBV5-1	TRBD1	-	TRBJ2-7	TGCGCCAGCAGCCGGGACAGCTACGAGCAGTACTTC	CASSRDSYEQYF
TRBV11-2	-	-	TRBJ2-2	TGTGCCAGCACGTACACCGGGGAGCTGTTTTTT	CASTYTGELFF
TRBV6-1	-	-	TRBJ2-5	TGTGCCAGCAGTGAAGGAGGCACAGGGGAGACCCAGTACTTC	CASSEGGTGETQYF
TRBV30	-	-	TRBJ1-6	TGTGCCTGGGGGACACTCGTCCCCCTCCACTTT	CAWGTLVPLHF
TRBV9	TRBD1	once	TRBJ2-7	TGTGCCAGCAGCGTAGCTGGGACAGGGGCGAACGAGCAGTACTTC	CASSVAGTGANEQYF
TRBV9	-	-	TRBJ1-1	TGTGCCAGCAGCGCTCGGGGCGGGGGCACTGAAGCTTTCTTT	CASSARGGGTEAFF
TRBV5-1	TRBD1	-	TRBJ2-3	TGCGCCAGCAGCCCGACAGGGGGCAGGTCAGATACGCAGTATTTT	CASSPTGGRSDTQYF
TRBV2	TRBD1	-	TRBJ2-7	TGTGCCAGCAGTATAGACAGGGGCTCCTATTACGAGCAGTACTTC	CASSIDRGSYYEQYF
TRBV7-9	TRBD1	few	TRBJ1-6	TGTGCCAGCAGCGACGGACAGGGGACCGCGGGTCTCTATAATTCACCCCTCCACTTT	CASSDGQGTAGLYNSPLHF
TRBV11-2	TRBD1	-	TRBJ2-3	TGTGCCAGCAGTTTAACCGGACAGGGTCCAGATACGCAGTATTTT	CASSLTGQGPDTQYF
TRBV5-1	-	-	TRBJ1-1	TGCGCCAGCAGCGGCGGGGATCTTTATTTTGAAGCTTTCTTT	CASSGGDLYFEAFF
TRBV4-1	TRBD1	-	TRBJ1-5	TGCGCCAGCAGCCAAGAATGGACAGGGGGCAATCAGCCCCAGCATTTT	CASSQEWTGGNQPQHF
TRBV10-3	-	once	TRBJ1-5	TGTGCCATCAGCGGGGGTCTGAGCAATCAGCCCCAGCATTTT	CAISGGLSNQPQHF
TRBV28	-	-	TRBJ1-2	TGTGCCAGCAGTCCCTCAGACCTCGGGGGAATTACCTTC	CASSPSDLGGITF
TRBV5-4	TRBD1	-	TRBJ1-2	TGTGCCAGCAGCTTGTCGGGACAGGGAGGCTATGGCTACACCTTC	CASSLSGQGGYGYTF
TRBV5-1	-	few	TRBJ2-7	TGCGCCAGCAGCTTGGAGTCAGGATTATCCTACGAGCAGTACTTC	CASSLESGLSYEQYF
TRBV30	TRBD1	-	TRBJ1-5	TGTGCCTGGGGGACAGGGATGAGCAATCAGCCCCAGCATTTT	CAWGTGMSNQPQHF
TRBV5-6	-	-	TRBJ1-6	TGTGCCAGCGTGCAGGGAACAGGCTATAATTCACCCCTCCACTTT	CASVQGTGYNSPLHF
TRBV6-2/TRBV6-3	-	-	TRBJ1-1	TGTGCCAGCAGTTACTCCGCAAGCGGTCCAGAGAGCACTGAAGCTTTCTTT	CASSYSASGPESTEAFF
TRBV10-3	-	-	TRBJ1-5	TGTGCCATCAGTGAGTACGGGGTCAATCAGCCCCAGCATTTT	CAISEYGVNQPQHF
TRBV4-1	TRBD2	-	TRBJ2-7	TGCGCCAGCAGCAGCGGGAGGGGGTTCTCCTACGAGCAGTACTTC	CASSSGRGFSYEQYF
TRBV6-5	-	few	TRBJ2-7	TGTGCCAGCAGTTCAGCCTACGAGCAGTACTTC	CASSSAYEQYF